This TCR beta chain is drawn from a study of blood T cell repertoires in COVID-19. Germline loops: CDR1 LGHDT, CDR2 YNNKEL (reference sequence). The CDR3 totals 14 residues. The V end was cut by 2 bases, the J end by 0 bases, with 7 bases between. Per the study methods: Nucleated cell counts were estimated from reference gene primer amplification. Sequencing used immunoSEQ multiplex PCR; TCRdb keeps in-frame clones, though not all of them. V, J and clone size reflect that table, while D and trimming were determined from the DNA. The repertoire consists of 150,000 to 200,000 clones, with 80% to 90% occurring once and the leading ten covering over 7.5%.

The sequence was collected from a man aged 50-60 years with active or convalescent COVID-19. The sample consisted of peripheral blood. The V gene is TRBV3-1 (or the pseudogene TRBV3-2), the J gene TRBJ1-1; D gene unclear. The CDR3 loop reads CASSQPGLNTEAFF. The CDR3 coding sequence is TGTGCCAGCAGCCAACCAGGCTTGAACACTGAAGCTTTCTTT.